Listed below are T cell receptor beta chains from one sample, sequenced in a study of blood T cell repertoires in COVID-19. Method: immunoSEQ multiplex PCR; TCRdb's copy keeps in-frame clones and lacks some. The sample lists about 160,000 clones; approximately 88% were seen once. Material: peripheral blood. Receptors were obtained from a woman of 80 years or more with active or convalescent COVID-19. CDR3s include the opening cysteine and the closing phenylalanine or tryptophan. The D gene is left open where the match is weak. Rows give clone size only sometimes, using once, few, many, or a class for an expanded clone.

-	TRBV6-2/TRBV6-3	-	TRBJ2-2	CASSPWQGNTGELFF	TGTGCCAGCAGCCCGTGGCAGGGGAACACCGGGGAGCTGTTTTTT
-	TRBV19	-	TRBJ2-4	CASARGDMLAKNIQYF	TGTGCCAGCGCAAGGGGTGATATGCTAGCCAAAAACATTCAGTACTTC
-	TRBV25-1	-	TRBJ2-1	CASSTNRVYNEQFF	TGTGCCAGCAGTACGAACAGGGTTTACAATGAGCAGTTCTTC
-	TRBV6-5	TRBD1	TRBJ1-1	CASSRTGNTEAFF	TGTGCCAGCAGTCGGACAGGGAACACTGAAGCTTTCTTT
-	TRBV5-5	TRBD2	TRBJ2-7	CASSLLAGSYEQYF	TGTGCCAGCAGCCTGTTAGCGGGATCTTACGAGCAGTACTTC
-	TRBV7-3	TRBD1	TRBJ2-2	CASSLTGRIDRGAGELFF	TGTGCCAGCAGCTTAACAGGCAGAATCGACAGGGGGGCCGGGGAGCTGTTTTTT
-	TRBV19	-	TRBJ2-5	CASSKTGIQETQYF	TGTGCCAGTAGTAAGACAGGTATCCAAGAGACCCAGTACTTC
once	TRBV7-2	-	TRBJ2-3	CASSPRSARGYTDTQYF	TGTGCCAGCAGCCCTCGGTCCGCCAGGGGATACACAGATACGCAGTATTTT
-	TRBV12-3/TRBV12-4	TRBD2	TRBJ2-5	CASSQRGETQYF	TGTGCCAGCAGTCAGCGGGGAGAGACCCAGTACTTC
-	TRBV3-1/TRBV3-2	TRBD1	TRBJ2-3	CASSHETGPTTRSTDTQYF	TGTGCCAGCAGCCACGAGACAGGGCCGACCACAAGAAGCACAGATACGCAGTATTTT
-	TRBV7-7	TRBD1	TRBJ2-7	CASSFGTDSYEQYF	TGTGCTAGCAGCTTCGGGACAGACTCCTACGAGCAGTACTTC
many	TRBV19	TRBD1	TRBJ2-1	CASSMDREQFF	TGTGCCAGTAGTATGGACAGGGAGCAGTTCTTC
-	TRBV6-5	TRBD2	TRBJ2-1	CASSYRGGMSYNEQFF	TGTGCCAGCAGTTACCGCGGGGGGATGTCCTACAATGAGCAGTTCTTC
-	TRBV2	-	TRBJ1-4	CASRIQLGNEKLFF	TGTGCCAGCAGGATACAGTTGGGTAATGAAAAACTGTTTTTT
-	TRBV13	TRBD2	TRBJ2-3	CASSTLGGGPNTDTQYF	TGTGCCAGCAGCACCTTAGGCGGGGGACCCAACACAGATACGCAGTATTTT
once	TRBV7-9	TRBD1	TRBJ1-4	CASSSYRTGASNEKLFF	TGTGCCAGCAGCTCTTACAGAACAGGGGCAAGTAATGAAAAACTGTTTTTT
-	TRBV6-2/TRBV6-3	TRBD1	TRBJ1-5	CASSPGGTGVQPQHF	TGTGCCAGCAGTCCGGGGGGGACAGGGGTCCAGCCCCAGCATTTT
-	TRBV4-1	TRBD2	TRBJ2-1	CASSRLAGSNEQFF	TGCGCCAGCAGCCGGCTAGCGGGGTCCAATGAGCAGTTCTTC
-	TRBV4-2	TRBD2	TRBJ2-7	CASSARTSDEQYF	TGTGCCAGCAGCGCACGGACTAGCGACGAGCAGTACTTC
-	TRBV6-5	TRBD1	TRBJ1-2	CASSSWTGGNYGYTF	TGTGCCAGCAGTTCGTGGACAGGGGGTAACTATGGCTACACCTTC
-	TRBV5-1	TRBD2	TRBJ2-1	CASSLSLAGGREQFF	TGCGCCAGCAGCTTGAGTTTAGCGGGGGGGCGTGAGCAGTTCTTC
once	TRBV19	-	TRBJ2-2	CATARGAGDTGELFF	TGTGCCACCGCCCGGGGGGCAGGGGACACCGGGGAGCTGTTTTTT
-	TRBV2	-	TRBJ1-2	CASSGQAPNYGYTF	TGTGCCAGCAGTGGGCAGGCGCCTAACTATGGCTACACCTTC
-	TRBV9	TRBD1	TRBJ2-6	CASSASGTGDSGANVLTF	TGTGCCAGCAGCGCCTCCGGGACAGGGGACTCTGGGGCCAACGTCCTGACTTTC